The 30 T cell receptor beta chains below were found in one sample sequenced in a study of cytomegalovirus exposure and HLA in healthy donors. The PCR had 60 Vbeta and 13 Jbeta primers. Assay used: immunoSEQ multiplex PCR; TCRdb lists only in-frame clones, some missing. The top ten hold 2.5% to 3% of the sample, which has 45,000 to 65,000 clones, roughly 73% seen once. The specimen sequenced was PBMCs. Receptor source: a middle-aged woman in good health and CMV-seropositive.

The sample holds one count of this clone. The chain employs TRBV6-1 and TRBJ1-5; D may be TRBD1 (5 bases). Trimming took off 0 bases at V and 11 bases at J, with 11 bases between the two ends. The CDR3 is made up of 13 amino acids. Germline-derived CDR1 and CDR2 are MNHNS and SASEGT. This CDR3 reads CASSEAPGGSQHF. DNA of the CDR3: TGTGCCAGCAGTGAAGCGCCGGGGGGGTCCCAGCATTTT.

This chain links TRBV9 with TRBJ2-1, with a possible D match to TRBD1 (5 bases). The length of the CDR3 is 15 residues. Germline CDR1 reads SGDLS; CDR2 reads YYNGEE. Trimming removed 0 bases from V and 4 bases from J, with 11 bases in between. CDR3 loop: CASSVGGSTYNEQFF. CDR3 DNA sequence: TGTGCCAGCAGCGTAGGGGGCTCAACATACAATGAGCAGTTCTTC.

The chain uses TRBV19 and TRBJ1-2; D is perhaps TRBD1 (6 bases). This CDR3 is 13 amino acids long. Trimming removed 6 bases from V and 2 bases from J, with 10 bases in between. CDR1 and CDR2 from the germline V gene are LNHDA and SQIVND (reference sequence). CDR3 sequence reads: CASSLTGNYGYTF. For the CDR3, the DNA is TGTGCCAGTAGCTTGACAGGCAACTATGGCTACACCTTC.

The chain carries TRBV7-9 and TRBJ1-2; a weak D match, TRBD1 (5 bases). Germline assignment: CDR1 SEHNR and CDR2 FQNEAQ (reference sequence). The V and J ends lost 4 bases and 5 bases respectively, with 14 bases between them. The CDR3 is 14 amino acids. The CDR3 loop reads CASSSGFFIYGYTF. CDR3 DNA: TGTGCCAGCAGCTCAGGGTTTTTTATTTATGGCTACACCTTC.

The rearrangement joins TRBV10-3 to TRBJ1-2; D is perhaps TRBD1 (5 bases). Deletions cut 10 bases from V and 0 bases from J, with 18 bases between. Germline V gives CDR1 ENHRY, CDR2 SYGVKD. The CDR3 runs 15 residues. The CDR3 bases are TGTGCCACCTCACCAGGGACTCCCTCTAACTATGGCTACACCTTC. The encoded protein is CATSPGTPSNYGYTF.

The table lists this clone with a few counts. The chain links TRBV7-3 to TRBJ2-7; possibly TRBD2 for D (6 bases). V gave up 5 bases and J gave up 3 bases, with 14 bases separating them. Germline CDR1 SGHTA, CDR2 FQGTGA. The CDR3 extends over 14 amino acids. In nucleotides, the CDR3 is TGTGCCAGCAGCCTCGGGGGTTCAGGCTACGAGCAGTACTTC. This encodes CASSLGGSGYEQYF.

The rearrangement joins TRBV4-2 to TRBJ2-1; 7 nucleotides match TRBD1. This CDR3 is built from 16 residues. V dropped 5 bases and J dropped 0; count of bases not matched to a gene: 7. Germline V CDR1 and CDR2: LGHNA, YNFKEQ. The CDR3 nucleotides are TGTGCCAGCAGCGCAATCGCAGGGGGCTCCTACAATGAGCAGTTCTTC. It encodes CASSAIAGGSYNEQFF.

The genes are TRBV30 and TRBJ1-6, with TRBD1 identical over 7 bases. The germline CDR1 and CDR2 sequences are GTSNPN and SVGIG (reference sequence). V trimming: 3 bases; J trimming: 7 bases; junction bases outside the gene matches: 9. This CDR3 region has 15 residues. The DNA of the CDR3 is TGTGCCTGGAGCTCCGGAGGGACAGAGAATTCACCCCTCCACTTT. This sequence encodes CAWSSGGTENSPLHF.

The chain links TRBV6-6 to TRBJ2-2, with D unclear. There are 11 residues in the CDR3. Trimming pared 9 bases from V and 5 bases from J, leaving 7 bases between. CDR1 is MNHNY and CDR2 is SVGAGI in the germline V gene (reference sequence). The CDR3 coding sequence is TGTGCCAGTCTGAGGACCGGGGAGCTGTTTTTT. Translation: CASLRTGELFF.

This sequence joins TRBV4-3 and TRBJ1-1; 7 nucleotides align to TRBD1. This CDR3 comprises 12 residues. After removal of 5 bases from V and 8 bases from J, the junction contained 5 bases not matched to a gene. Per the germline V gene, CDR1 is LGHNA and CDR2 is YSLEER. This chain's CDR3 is CASSRVQGEAFF. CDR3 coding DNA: TGCGCCAGCAGCAGGGTACAGGGGGAAGCTTTCTTT.

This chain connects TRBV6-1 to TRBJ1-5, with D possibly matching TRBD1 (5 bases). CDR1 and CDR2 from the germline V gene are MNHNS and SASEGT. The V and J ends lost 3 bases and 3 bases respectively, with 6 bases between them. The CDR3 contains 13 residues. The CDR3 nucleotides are TGTGCCAGCAGTGACAGGGTCAATCAGCCCCAGCATTTT. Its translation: CASSDRVNQPQHF.

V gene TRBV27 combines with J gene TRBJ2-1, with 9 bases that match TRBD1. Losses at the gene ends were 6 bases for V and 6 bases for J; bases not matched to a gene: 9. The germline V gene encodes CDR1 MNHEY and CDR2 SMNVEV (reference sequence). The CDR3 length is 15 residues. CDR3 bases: TGTGCCAGCAGCCGAAGACAGGGGGGTCCCAATGAGCAGTTCTTC. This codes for CASSRRQGGPNEQFF.

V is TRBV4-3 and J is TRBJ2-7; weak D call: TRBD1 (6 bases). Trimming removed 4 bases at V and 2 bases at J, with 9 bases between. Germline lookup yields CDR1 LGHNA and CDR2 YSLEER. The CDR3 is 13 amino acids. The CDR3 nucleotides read TGCGCCAGCAGCCGGGACAACCCCTACGAGCAGTACTTC. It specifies CASSRDNPYEQYF.

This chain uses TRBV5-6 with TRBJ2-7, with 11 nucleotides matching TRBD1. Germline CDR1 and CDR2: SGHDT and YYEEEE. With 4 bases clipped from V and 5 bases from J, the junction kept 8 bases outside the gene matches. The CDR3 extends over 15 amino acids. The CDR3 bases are TGTGCCAGCAGCGGACAGGGGGCCTTGGGCCACGAGCAGTACTTC. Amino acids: CASSGQGALGHEQYF.

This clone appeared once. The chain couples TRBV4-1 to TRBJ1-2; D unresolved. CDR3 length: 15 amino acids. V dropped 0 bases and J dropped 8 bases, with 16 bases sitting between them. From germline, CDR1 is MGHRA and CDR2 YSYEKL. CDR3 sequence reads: CASSQDGSGAWGYTF. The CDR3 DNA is TGCGCCAGCAGCCAAGACGGGAGTGGCGCCTGGGGCTACACCTTC.

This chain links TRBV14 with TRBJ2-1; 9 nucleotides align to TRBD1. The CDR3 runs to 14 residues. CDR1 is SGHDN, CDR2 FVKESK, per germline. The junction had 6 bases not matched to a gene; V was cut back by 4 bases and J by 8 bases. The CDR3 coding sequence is TGTGCCAGCAGCCCCCTACAGGGGGCCGATGAGCAGTTCTTC. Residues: CASSPLQGADEQFF. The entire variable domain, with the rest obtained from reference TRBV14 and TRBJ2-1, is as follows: EAGVTQFPSHSVIEKGQTVTLRCDPISGHDNLYWYRRVMGKEIKFLLHFVKESKQDESGMPNNRFLAERTGGTYSTLKVQPAELEDSGVYFCASSPLQGADEQFFGPGTRLTVL.

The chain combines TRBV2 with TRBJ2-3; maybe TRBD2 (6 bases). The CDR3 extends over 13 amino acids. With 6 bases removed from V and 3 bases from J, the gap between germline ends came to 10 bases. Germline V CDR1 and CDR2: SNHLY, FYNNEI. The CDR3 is CASRAGRTDTQYF. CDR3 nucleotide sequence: TGTGCCAGCAGGGCGGGGAGGACAGATACGCAGTATTTT.

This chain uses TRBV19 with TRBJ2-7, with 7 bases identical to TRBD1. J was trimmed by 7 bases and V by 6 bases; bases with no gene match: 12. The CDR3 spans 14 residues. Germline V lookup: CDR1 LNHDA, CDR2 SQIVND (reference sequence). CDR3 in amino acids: CASSNRQGLGEQYF. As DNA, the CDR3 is TGTGCCAGTAGCAACCGACAGGGCCTGGGGGAGCAGTACTTC.

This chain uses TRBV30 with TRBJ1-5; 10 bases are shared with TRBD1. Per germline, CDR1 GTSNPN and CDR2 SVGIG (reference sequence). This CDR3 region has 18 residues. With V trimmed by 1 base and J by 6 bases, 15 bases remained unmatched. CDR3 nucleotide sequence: TGTGCCTGGAGTGCTTGGACAGGGGGGACCGTTGGAGCTCAGCCCCAGCATTTT. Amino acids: CAWSAWTGGTVGAQPQHF.

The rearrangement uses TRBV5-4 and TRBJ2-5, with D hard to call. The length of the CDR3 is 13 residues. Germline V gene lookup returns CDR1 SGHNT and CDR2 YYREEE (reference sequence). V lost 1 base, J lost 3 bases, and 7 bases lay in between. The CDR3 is CASSLMEKETQYF. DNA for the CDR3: TGTGCCAGCAGCTTGATGGAGAAAGAGACCCAGTACTTC.

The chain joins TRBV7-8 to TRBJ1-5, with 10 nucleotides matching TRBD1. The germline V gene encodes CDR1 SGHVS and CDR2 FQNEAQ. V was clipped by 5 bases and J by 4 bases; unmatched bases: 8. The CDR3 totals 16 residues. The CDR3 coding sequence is TGTGCCAGCAGCCGACAGGGGGCAGGGGGTAATCAGCCCCAGCATTTT. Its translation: CASSRQGAGGNQPQHF.

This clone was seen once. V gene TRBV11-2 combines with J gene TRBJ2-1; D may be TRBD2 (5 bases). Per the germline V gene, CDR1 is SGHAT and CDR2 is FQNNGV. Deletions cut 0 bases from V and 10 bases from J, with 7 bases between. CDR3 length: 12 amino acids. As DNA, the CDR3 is TGTGCCAGCAGCTTAGATCGGGGAGAGCAGTTCTTC. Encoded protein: CASSLDRGEQFF.

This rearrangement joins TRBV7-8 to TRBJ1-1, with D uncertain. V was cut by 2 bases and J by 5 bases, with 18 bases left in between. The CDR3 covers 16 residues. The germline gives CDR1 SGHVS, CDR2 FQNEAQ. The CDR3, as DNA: TGTGCCAGCAGCTTAACGTGGGATCCTCGGGGAACTGAAGCTTTCTTT. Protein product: CASSLTWDPRGTEAFF.

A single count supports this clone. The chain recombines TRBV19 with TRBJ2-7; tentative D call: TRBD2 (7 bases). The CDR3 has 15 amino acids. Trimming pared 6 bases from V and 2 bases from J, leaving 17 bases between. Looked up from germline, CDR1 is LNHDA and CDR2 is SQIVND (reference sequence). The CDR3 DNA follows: TGTGCCAGTAGCCCCGGAGGGGGGGGGACCTACGAGCAGTACTTC. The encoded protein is CASSPGGGGTYEQYF.

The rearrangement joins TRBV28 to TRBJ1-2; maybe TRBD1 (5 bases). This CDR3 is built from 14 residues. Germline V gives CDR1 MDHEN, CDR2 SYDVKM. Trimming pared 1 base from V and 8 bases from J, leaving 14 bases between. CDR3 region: CASSLLVGDVGYTF. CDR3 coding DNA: TGTGCCAGCAGTTTATTAGTAGGGGATGTGGGCTACACCTTC.

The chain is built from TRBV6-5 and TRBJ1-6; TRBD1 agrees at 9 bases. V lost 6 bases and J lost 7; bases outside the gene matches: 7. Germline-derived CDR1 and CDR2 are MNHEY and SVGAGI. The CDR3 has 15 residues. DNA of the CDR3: TGTGCCAGCAGACCCAGGACAGGGGAGAATTCACCCCTCCACTTT. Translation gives CASRPRTGENSPLHF.

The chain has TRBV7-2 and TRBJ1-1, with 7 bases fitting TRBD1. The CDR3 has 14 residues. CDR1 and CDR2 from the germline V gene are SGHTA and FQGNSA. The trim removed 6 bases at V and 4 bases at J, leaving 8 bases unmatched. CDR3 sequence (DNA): TGTGCCAGCAGGATCGGACAGGAGAGCACTGAAGCTTTCTTT. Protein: CASRIGQESTEAFF.

This CDR3 reads CAWSVHGVEQYF. The CDR3 DNA reads as TGTGCCTGGAGTGTACACGGGGTAGAGCAGTACTTC. V gene TRBV30 combines with J gene TRBJ2-7; D possibly corresponds to TRBD2 (5 bases). Germline-derived CDR1 and CDR2 are GTSNPN and SVGIG (reference sequence). V was cut by 0 bases and J by 7 bases, with 10 bases left in between. CDR3 length equals 12 residues.

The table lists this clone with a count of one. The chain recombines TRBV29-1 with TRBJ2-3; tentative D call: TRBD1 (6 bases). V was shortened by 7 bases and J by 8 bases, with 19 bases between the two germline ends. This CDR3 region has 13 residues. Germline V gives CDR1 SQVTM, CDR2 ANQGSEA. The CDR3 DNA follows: TGCAGCGCCCATCCGATCAGGGGCGCTACGCAGTATTTT. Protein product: CSAHPIRGATQYF.

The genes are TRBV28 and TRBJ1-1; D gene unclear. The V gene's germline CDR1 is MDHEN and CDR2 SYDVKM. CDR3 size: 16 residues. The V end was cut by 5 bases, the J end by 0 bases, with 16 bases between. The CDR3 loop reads CASSLPSVFMNTEAFF. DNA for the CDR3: TGTGCCAGCAGTCTCCCGTCAGTGTTCATGAACACTGAAGCTTTCTTT.